This entry features one TCR beta chain sequence. This clonotype was observed a few times. Its antigen remains unidentified. No base quality values were provided; no much bigger clone lies one nucleotide off. The sample belongs to a study of vaccination and CD4 T cells after COVID-19 (dated by TCRdb to the early 2020s). Background for the entire study: Six males and four females were included in the convalescent cohort, with two Hispanic individuals, seven Caucasians, two Asians and one multiracial person represented. Participants received two doses of either the Pfizer-BioNTech BNT162b2 vaccine (n=8) or the Moderna mRNA-1273 vaccine (n=2). Post-COVID blood samples from convalescent patients were collected a median of roughly 100 days after diagnosis, with a range of 35 to 161 days. Post-vaccine blood samples were collected a median of about 69 days after the second vaccine dose, ranging from roughly 12 to 250 days. The cultures were stimulated with overlapping spike peptide pools from SARS-CoV-2 and from the common cold coronaviruses HCoV-NL63, HCoV-OC43 and HCoV-229E. Control cultures received a CEFX viral epitope pool as the positive control, an HIV-1 Nef peptide pool as the negative control, or no peptide. The spike-specific CD4+ TCR repertoire was compared before and after mRNA vaccination in over 9 COVID-19 convalescent patients and a handful of infection-naive healthy vaccine recipients. An earlier paper using these donors assessed, at the TCR clonotype level, memory CD4+ T cell crossreactivity between SARS-CoV-2 and common cold coronavirus spike proteins. Overall study results and their limits: Of the vaccine-specific clones found in convalescent patients, nearly all (304 of 307) were mono-reactive for SARS-CoV-2 spike instead of being cross-reactive with common cold coronaviruses. Although the median number of SARS-CoV-2-reactive clonotypes went up from 20 to 25 after infection to 38 after vaccination, the increase was not significant. In convalescent patients, a median roughly 87% of post-vaccine SARS-CoV-2-reactive clones were detected only after vaccination, suggesting vaccine-specific priming. Only a relatively small number of convalescent patients were included in the study, and early timepoints following natural infection were not analyzed.

For this chain, trimming is 3 bases at the V end and 6 bases at the J end, and the number of junction bases without a gene match is 9. The germline V gene specifies MGHRA as CDR1 and YSYEKL as CDR2. Spanning cysteine to phenylalanine, the CDR3 consists of 15 amino acids. CDR3 DNA is the only sequence kept; it has 45 bases, read in frame from the first base. The method behind the library was PCR. At the Johns Hopkins FTIC core, DNA from the cultured CD4+ T cells underwent TCR sequencing with the Oncomine TCR Beta short-read assay. Genomic DNA was extracted from the cultured CD4+ T cells with the QIAamp micro DNA kit. The Oncomine TCR Beta libraries from cultured CD4+ T cells were pooled using unique dual indexes and then sequenced on an Illumina iSeq 100. The paper's processing steps were these. Non-productive sequences were filtered out, and CDR3s that did not start with C, did not end with F or W, or were shorter than 7 amino acids were discarded. The MANAFEST web application identified antigen-specific clonotypes by comparing peptide-stimulated wells against reference wells and other culture wells. For a clone to be called positive, the clone needed an FDR below 0.05, an odds ratio above 5, and a productive frequency above 0.1% in at least two of three replicate wells. A clonotype was classed as cross-reactive if the clonotype showed significant expansion both in SARS-CoV-2 spike wells and in at least one common cold coronavirus spike condition. CDR3 homology was assessed with Levenshtein distances (stringdist) and unrooted phylogenetic trees (ape) in R version 3.6.1. TCRdb trimmed public reads at Q25 via fastp, called clones via MiXCR and kept in-frame beta chains. Rows are combined by CDR3 protein, so each entry shows the most common genes and DNA. These V and J calls originate from TCRdb's pipeline instead of the authors' own analysis. The sample table records thousands of distinct CDR3 sequences; around 37% of these occur just once. 25% to 35% of the sample lies in the top ten.

The treatment or condition label corresponds to: approximately nine-day PBMC culture with coronavirus spike peptide pools or control peptides (ViraFEST assay). CD4+ T cells from unexposed donors were collected before the COVID-19 pandemic (2011-2018). The study used the ViraFEST assay, which expanded antigen-specific T cells with peptide pools and then identified expanded clonotypes by TCR sequencing. Each well held 2.2 million or so PBMCs cultured with around 9 ug/ml peptide pools in IMDM containing roughly 4.7% human AB serum and roughly 9.3 IU/ml IL-2. On days 3 and 7, half of the culture medium was replaced with fresh IL-2-containing medium. Once the cells had been in culture for roughly 10 days, the EasySep CD4+ T cell isolation kit was used to isolate CD4+ T cells by negative selection. As far as cell numbers permitted, CD4+ T cells from unexposed donors were tested for reactivity against SARS-CoV-2 S and N as well as four spike pools from common cold coronaviruses. Ficoll-Paque Plus gradient centrifugation was used to isolate PBMCs from whole blood, and the isolated PBMCs were then either used fresh or cryopreserved at -140C. Culture conditions were generally each tested in triplicate wells. The leukapheresis product used for the unexposed donors was purchased from a commercial source.

The receptor was isolated from a human donor in good health. The rearrangement combines TRBV4-1 with TRBJ2-3; the junction holds 7 bases that match TRBD2. The sequenced material came from CD4+ T cells from blood, cultured in vitro. CDR3 sequence: CASSQIGRRPDTQYF. The nucleotide sequence reads TGCGCCAGCAGCCAGATCGGGAGGCGCCCTGATACGCAGTATTTT.